The 10 T cell receptor beta chains reported below all come from one sample, sequenced in a study of PD-L1 blockade in urothelial cancer. Sequencing was performed with immunoSEQ multiplex PCR; in TCRdb, only in-frame clones are kept and a portion is missing. The repertoire has approximately 51,000 clones, approximately 83% of them found once; the top ten carry roughly 17%. Sequencing used PBMCs, obtained around atezolizumab (anti-PD-L1) treatment. The receptors originated from a man aged 60-69 years with urothelial cancer.

This chain connects TRBV6-5 to TRBJ1-5; TRBD1 matches 8 bases. Germline CDR1 MNHEY, CDR2 SVGAGI. The CDR3 is 13 residues long. Unmatched junction bases numbered 4, after V lost 7 bases and J lost 5 bases. The CDR3 sequence is CASTQGDDQPQHF. The CDR3 DNA reads TGTGCCAGCACACAGGGGGACGATCAGCCCCAGCATTTT.

V and J are TRBV6-4 and TRBJ1-3, with unresolved D. CDR3 length: 13 residues. The V gene lost 6 bases and the J gene lost 2 bases, with 8 bases spanning the gap. CDR1 and CDR2 (germline): MRHNA, SNTAGT. The CDR3 sequence is CASRAGPGNTIYF. The CDR3 DNA reads as TGTGCCAGCAGAGCGGGTCCTGGAAACACCATATATTTT.

The chain uses TRBV5-1 and TRBJ1-1, with 7 bases matching TRBD1. The CDR3 has 13 residues. Per germline, CDR1 SGHRS and CDR2 YFSETQ. The ends lost 4 bases at V and 5 bases at J; junction bases unmatched: 5. CDR3 DNA: TGCGCCAGCAGCCCAGGGGGGTGGACTGAAGCTTTCTTT. This encodes CASSPGGWTEAFF.

Here the CDR3 DNA reads TGTGCCAGCAGTTACTCGGGACAGTATAATTCACCCCTCCACTTT. As protein: CASSYSGQYNSPLHF. The chain joins TRBV6-5 to TRBJ1-6; 7 bases align to TRBD1. Germline V gene lookup returns CDR1 MNHEY and CDR2 SVGAGI. J lost 4 bases, V lost 0 bases, and 0 bases had no gene match. This CDR3 has 15 residues.

The genes are TRBV4-2 and TRBJ1-1; TRBD1 agrees at 7 bases. V lost 2 bases, J lost 3 bases, and 12 bases stayed unmatched. The germline V gene has CDR1 LGHNA and CDR2 YNFKEQ. The CDR3 contains 17 residues. Here the CDR3 reads CASSQLINRGRDTEAFF. DNA for the CDR3: TGTGCCAGCAGCCAACTAATAAACAGGGGAAGGGACACTGAAGCTTTCTTT.

The V call is TRBV29-1, the J call TRBJ1-4; TRBD1 matches at 8 bases. V shed 3 bases, J shed 10 bases, and the junction held 7 bases outside the gene matches. The CDR3 consists of 13 residues. Germline assignment: CDR1 SQVTM and CDR2 ANQGSEA. The CDR3: CSVETDRVGKLFF. Here the CDR3 DNA reads TGCAGCGTTGAGACGGACAGGGTAGGAAAACTGTTTTTT.

A single count supports this clone. The chain uses TRBV5-4 and TRBJ1-2, with D perhaps matching TRBD1 (5 bases). CDR3 length equals 14 residues. Trimming pared 4 bases from V and 4 bases from J, leaving 14 bases between. Germline V gene data show CDR1 as SGHNT and CDR2 as YYREEE (reference sequence). CDR3 in amino acids: CASSPGGEPYGYTF. The CDR3 DNA is TGTGCCAGCAGCCCCGGGGGGGAGCCCTATGGCTACACCTTC.

The V gene is TRBV9, the J gene TRBJ1-3; TRBD1 might be the D (5 bases). Germline CDR1 reads SGDLS; CDR2 reads YYNGEE. Trimming pared 1 base from V and 0 bases from J, leaving 14 bases between. This CDR3 contains 17 residues. The CDR3 sequence: CASSVSTGPVSGNTIYF. The CDR3 region has the DNA TGTGCCAGCAGCGTAAGTACAGGTCCGGTCTCTGGAAACACCATATATTTT.

The V gene is TRBV15, the J gene TRBJ2-3, with TRBD1 as a possible D gene (5 bases). The CDR3 runs to 14 residues. V lost 4 bases to trimming and J lost 2 bases, with 10 bases between them. CDR1 is LNHNV and CDR2 is YYDKDF in the germline V gene (reference sequence). The CDR3 spells CATSIRQITDTQYF. DNA of the CDR3: TGTGCCACCAGCATACGACAGATCACAGATACGCAGTATTTT.

This clone was counted a single time. The rearrangement uses TRBV7-9 and TRBJ2-5, with 9 bases identical to TRBD2. CDR1 is SEHNR, CDR2 FQNEAQ, per germline (reference sequence). The CDR3 length is 16 residues. With V trimmed by 1 base and J by 0 bases, 3 bases remained unmatched. CDR3 DNA sequence: TGTGCCAGCAGCTTAGGTGCGGGGGGGTACCAAGAGACCCAGTACTTC. It encodes CASSLGAGGYQETQYF.